The 28 T cell receptor beta chains listed next were all sequenced from one sample in a study of early T cells in non-severe SARS-CoV-2 infection. Each CDR3 protein gets one entry after TCRdb re-called the 5' RACE reads with MiXCR. Altogether approximately 69,000 distinct CDR3 sequences are present, 10% to 15% being singletons, with the ten largest covering roughly 6%. Input material: whole blood. These receptors originate from an adult who was a healthcare worker with PCR-confirmed SARS-CoV-2 infection or an uninfected control (not recorded which).

The chain links TRBV7-6 to TRBJ2-1; no firm D call. This CDR3 region has 13 residues. The germline CDR1 and CDR2 sequences are SGHVS and FNYEAQ. V was shortened by 1 base and J by 6 bases, with 7 bases between the two germline ends. The DNA of the CDR3 is TGTGCCAGCAGCTTAGGACTCCTCAATGAGCAGTTCTTC. Translating it yields CASSLGLLNEQFF.

This clonotype appeared a few times. The genes are TRBV19 and TRBJ2-5, with D tentatively TRBD2 (7 bases). This CDR3 contains 14 residues. Germline V gene sequence: CDR1 LNHDA, CDR2 SQIVND (reference sequence). The DNA for the CDR3 is TGTGCTACCAAGGGGGGGACCCTCCAAGAGACCCAGTACTTC. Its protein product is CATKGGTLQETQYF.

The gene calls are TRBV29-1 and TRBJ1-4, with a tentative D call TRBD1 (5 bases). V was shortened by 5 bases and J by 7 bases, with 11 bases between the two germline ends. Per the germline V gene, CDR1 is SQVTM and CDR2 is ANQGSEA. The CDR3 runs to 12 residues. CDR3 region: CSVISGGEKLFF. CDR3 sequence (DNA): TGCAGCGTTATCAGCGGGGGTGAAAAACTGTTTTTT.

This clonotype was counted only a few times. The chain carries TRBV12-3 or TRBV12-4 and TRBJ1-2; D gene unclear. This CDR3 is built from 12 residues. V lost 1 base and J 7 bases, leaving 7 bases between the germline ends. The CDR3: CASSLGQLGYTF. In DNA form, the CDR3 reads TGTGCCAGCAGTTTAGGGCAGCTTGGCTACACCTTC.

In its sample, this clonotype was seen many times. The chain links TRBV7-2 to TRBJ1-1; D possibly corresponds to TRBD1 (6 bases). V was cut by 3 bases and J by 4 bases, with 12 bases left in between. This CDR3 spans 14 amino acids. Germline CDR1 reads SGHTA; CDR2 reads FQGNSA. CDR3 residues: CASSFTGIGTEAFF. For the CDR3, the DNA is TGTGCCAGCAGCTTTACAGGGATAGGCACTGAAGCTTTCTTT.

The table lists this clonotype with a few counts. The chain combines TRBV11-2 with TRBJ2-3, with D tentatively TRBD2 (5 bases). CDR3 size: 14 residues. Germline lookup yields CDR1 SGHAT and CDR2 FQNNGV. V dropped 10 bases and J dropped 0 bases, with 14 bases sitting between them. For the CDR3, the DNA is TGTGCCACCCTCCGCGGGCTTAGCACAGATACGCAGTATTTT. Translating gives CATLRGLSTDTQYF. Supplemented by reference TRBV11-2 and TRBJ2-3, the full variable domain reads EAGVAQSPRYKIIEKRQSVAFWCNPISGHATLYWYQQILGQGPKLLIQFQNNGVVDDSQLPKDRFSAERLKGVDSTLKIQPAKLEDSAVYLCATLRGLSTDTQYFGPGTRLTVL.

This chain links TRBV19 with TRBJ1-6; D is unresolved. Trimming cost V 9 bases and J 2 bases, with 17 bases left between them. This CDR3 has 16 residues. The germline CDR1 and CDR2 sequences are LNHDA and SQIVND (reference sequence). Here the CDR3 reads CASKTNAETYNSPLHF. The CDR3, as DNA: TGTGCCAGCAAAACAAACGCCGAAACCTATAATTCACCCCTCCACTTT.

This clonotype has more than one count but fewer than ten. This chain joins TRBV7-9 and TRBJ2-7; D gene ambiguous. This CDR3 has 13 residues. Germline CDR1 SEHNR, CDR2 FQNEAQ (reference sequence). Trimming shortened V by 5 bases and J by 1 base, and 9 bases separated the two germline ends. The CDR3 loop is CASSEVNSYEQYF. CDR3 DNA: TGTGCCAGCAGCGAGGTAAATTCCTACGAGCAGTACTTC.

This clonotype has at least ten counts. This chain links TRBV11-2 with TRBJ2-2; D unresolved. The V end lost 5 bases, the J end lost 5 bases, and 15 bases lay between the germline ends. The CDR3 is made up of 15 amino acids. The V gene's germline CDR1 is SGHAT and CDR2 FQNNGV. CDR3: CASSPFSRRTGELFF. In DNA, the CDR3 is TGTGCCAGCAGCCCTTTTTCCCGCAGGACCGGGGAGCTGTTTTTT.

This clonotype was observed a few times. One end of the junction does not line up with germline, which may come from a read error. The chain uses TRBV20-1 and TRBJ2-1; 7 bases agree with TRBD2. The CDR3 totals 13 residues. CDR1 is DFQATT and CDR2 is SNEGSKA in the germline V gene (reference sequence). The CDR3 region is CSASLSGYIEQFF. DNA for the CDR3: TGCAGTGCTAGCCTTAGCGGGTACATTGAGCAGTTCTTC.

This clonotype was recorded at least ten times. This rearrangement joins TRBV19 to TRBJ2-3, with 12 bases that match TRBD2. Trimming took 5 bases from V and 0 from J; bases not matched to a gene: 3. The germline CDR1 and CDR2 sequences are LNHDA and SQIVND (reference sequence). The CDR3 is 16 amino acids. As DNA, the CDR3 is TGTGCCAGTAGTTGGACTAGCGGGGCTAGCACAGATACGCAGTATTTT. Translation: CASSWTSGASTDTQYF.

The gene calls are TRBV29-1 and TRBJ1-1, with D possibly TRBD1 on 5 matching bases. Trimming pared 4 bases from V and 11 bases from J, leaving 20 bases between. Germline V gene data show CDR1 as SQVTM and CDR2 as ANQGSEA. The CDR3 totals 13 residues. CDR3 protein: CSVGGSPIWKAFF. The CDR3 DNA sequence: TGCAGCGTTGGGGGGAGCCCTATCTGGAAGGCTTTCTTT.

This clonotype was observed many times. The chain uses TRBV5-4 and TRBJ1-6; a weak D match, TRBD1 (6 bases). The CDR3 covers 13 residues. V was pared by 2 bases and J by 13 bases, with 13 bases between. Germline CDR1 reads SGHNT; CDR2 reads YYREEE (reference sequence). CDR3 sequence: CASSLQGNNPLHF. For the CDR3, the DNA is TGTGCCAGCAGCTTACAGGGTAATAATCCCCTCCACTTT.

The rearrangement joins TRBV2 to TRBJ2-5; perhaps TRBD1 as D (6 bases). The CDR3 spans 14 residues. Trimming shortened V by 7 bases and J by 0 bases, and 12 bases separated the two germline ends. The germline V gene has CDR1 SNHLY and CDR2 FYNNEI. The CDR3 bases are TGTGCCAGCAACGGACAGCTACACCAAGAGACCCAGTACTTC. This sequence encodes CASNGQLHQETQYF.

This clonotype was observed at least ten times. CDR3 in amino acids: CASSEGARNTEAFF. The DNA for the CDR3 is TGTGCCAGCAGTGAAGGGGCTAGGAACACTGAAGCTTTCTTT. This chain joins TRBV6-1 and TRBJ1-1; no firm D call. Trimming removed 1 base at V and 1 base at J, with 7 bases between. CDR1 MNHNS and CDR2 SASEGT come from the germline V gene. The CDR3 length is 14 residues.

Worth noting for this clonotype: Just one base apart from a much larger clone, this may be a read error. This chain connects TRBV27 to TRBJ2-3, with 9 bases lining up with TRBD1. The length of the CDR3 is 17 residues. The germline CDR1 and CDR2 sequences are MNHEY and SMNVEV (reference sequence). CDR3 amino acids: CASSPLHTGGHTDTLYF. The CDR3 coding sequence is TGTGCCAGCAGCCCGCTCCATACAGGGGGCCACACAGATACGCTGTATTTT.

This clonotype has a count of ten or more. V and J are TRBV9 and TRBJ2-2; tentative D call: TRBD2 (7 bases). This CDR3 is 16 amino acids long. Germline values: CDR1 SGDLS, CDR2 YYNGEE. The V and J ends lost 4 bases and 0 bases respectively, with 13 bases between them. CDR3 region: CASSHGGHSNTGELFF. CDR3 in DNA: TGTGCCAGCAGCCACGGGGGGCACTCGAACACCGGGGAGCTGTTTTTT.

This clonotype has only a few counts. The chain employs TRBV7-2 and TRBJ1-2; the D is unclear. With 5 bases removed from V and 0 bases from J, the gap between germline ends came to 13 bases. CDR1 SGHTA and CDR2 FQGNSA come from the germline V gene. The CDR3 extends over 15 amino acids. CDR3 DNA: TGTGCCAGCAGCCCGCGCGAAATACCTAACTATGGCTACACCTTC. It codes for CASSPREIPNYGYTF.

The table lists this clonotype with many counts. J is TRBJ1-1 and V is TRBV7-2, with TRBD1 matching over 11 bases. CDR1 is SGHTA, CDR2 FQGNSA, per germline. The CDR3 spans 17 residues. V lost 2 bases, J lost 5 bases, and 10 bases stayed unmatched. CDR3 region: CASSLRGQGALGTEAFF. The CDR3 DNA reads TGTGCCAGCAGCTTACGCGGACAGGGGGCGCTGGGTACTGAAGCTTTCTTT.

The rearrangement uses TRBV3-1 and TRBJ2-5; a possible D gene is TRBD2 (5 bases). Germline CDR1 and CDR2: LGHDT and YNNKEL (reference sequence). The CDR3 is 14 amino acids. V was clipped by 4 bases and J by 3 bases, with 12 bases between them. The CDR3 coding sequence is TGTGCCAGCAGCCTCCGGGATTCCGAAGAGACCCAGTACTTC. Translation gives CASSLRDSEETQYF.

This clonotype was detected a few times. The chain carries TRBV10-3 and TRBJ1-1; 8 bases fit TRBD1. CDR3 size: 14 residues. V shed 4 bases, J shed 0 bases, and the junction held 1 base outside the gene matches. Per germline, CDR1 ENHRY and CDR2 SYGVKD. The CDR3: CAISAGGLNTEAFF. The DNA of the CDR3 is TGTGCCATCAGTGCAGGGGGCTTGAACACTGAAGCTTTCTTT.

This clonotype has more than one count but fewer than ten. The chain recombines TRBV6-2 or TRBV6-3 with TRBJ2-7; 7 bases line up with TRBD2. CDR3 length: 15 amino acids. V lost 3 bases and J lost 0; bases outside the gene matches: 5. Germline V gene lookup returns CDR1 MNHEY and CDR2 SVGEGT. CDR3 residues: CASSYSGPNSYEQYF. The CDR3 DNA reads as TGTGCCAGCAGTTATAGCGGGCCCAACTCCTACGAGCAGTACTTC.

In this sample, this clonotype turned up many times. The chain links TRBV19 to TRBJ2-3; D is unresolved. The V end was cut by 10 bases, the J end by 0 bases, with 11 bases between. CDR3 length: 13 amino acids. Germline lookup yields CDR1 LNHDA and CDR2 SQIVND (reference sequence). The DNA of the CDR3 is TGTGCCATCCGGAGTTCCAGCACAGATACGCAGTATTTT. It yields the protein CAIRSSSTDTQYF.

A few counts support this clonotype. This chain links TRBV5-8 with TRBJ1-2, with no clear D. The CDR3 covers 13 residues. Germline lookup yields CDR1 SGHTS and CDR2 YDEGEE. The V end was cut by 7 bases, the J end by 4 bases, with 14 bases between. CDR3 in DNA: TGTGCCAGCGCTAGCCGCTTCCTCTATGGCTACACCTTC. Its translation: CASASRFLYGYTF.

In this sample, this clonotype turned up many times. The CDR3 DNA follows: TGTGCCAGCAGCCAAGTCGGGACTAGCAGGGAGACCCAGTACTTC. This translates into CASSQVGTSRETQYF. The chain couples TRBV3-1 to TRBJ2-5; 9 nucleotides match TRBD2. CDR3 size: 15 residues. V shed 1 base and J 5 bases; nucleotides not matched to a gene: 5. CDR1 LGHDT and CDR2 YNNKEL come from the germline V gene (reference sequence).

The chain uses TRBV30 and TRBJ2-1; 7 bases match TRBD1. Germline V lookup: CDR1 GTSNPN, CDR2 SVGIG (reference sequence). V lost 4 bases to trimming and J lost 4 bases; unmatched junction nucleotides: 10. CDR3 size: 15 residues. The CDR3 is CAWNTGQILYNEQFF. The CDR3 coding sequence is TGTGCCTGGAACACGGGACAGATCTTATACAATGAGCAGTTCTTC. The whole variable domain, filled in from reference TRBV30 and TRBJ2-1, reads SQTIHQWPATLVQPVGSPLSLECTVEGTSNPNLYWYRQAAGRGLQLLFYSVGIGQISSEVPQNLSASRPQDRQFILSSKKLLLSDSGFYLCAWNTGQILYNEQFFGPGTRLTVL.

Ten or more counts support this clonotype. This chain joins TRBV6-2 or TRBV6-3 and TRBJ2-7, with D perhaps TRBD1 (5 bases). Germline assignment: CDR1 MNHEY and CDR2 SVGEGT. Trimming stripped 0 bases from V and 2 bases from J, with 11 bases between. The CDR3 contains 15 residues. CDR3 sequence: CASSYSTVTAYEQYF. The CDR3 nucleotides are TGTGCCAGCAGTTACTCGACAGTGACAGCCTACGAGCAGTACTTC.

V and J are TRBV29-1 and TRBJ2-1; D could derive from TRBD1 or TRBD2 (6 bases each). V lost 3 bases, J lost 9 bases, and 24 bases lay in between. Per the germline V gene, CDR1 is SQVTM and CDR2 is ANQGSEA. The CDR3 consists of 16 residues. The CDR3 DNA is TGCAGCGTTGACGATGGAGGGCCTTTTCCGGACAGTGAGCAGTTCTTC. This sequence encodes CSVDDGGPFPDSEQFF.